This TCR beta chain emerged from a study of blood T cell repertoires in COVID-19. The overall study: The cDNA or gDNA used as material had been derived from T cells, B-cell-depleted T cells, or PBMCs.

The junction had 10 bases not matched to a gene; V was cut back by 5 bases and J by 4 bases. Germline V gene lookup returns CDR1 PRHDT and CDR2 FYEKMQ (reference sequence). The length of the CDR3 is 15 residues. Using immunoSEQ multiplex PCR, the repertoire was profiled, and TCRdb retains in-frame clones only, with some absent. This table holds about 440,000 clones, approximately 88% found once. This sequence was found in a woman aged 45-60 years with COVID-19, enrolled during active disease. The V and J genes are TRBV13 and TRBJ1-2; TRBD1 aligns across 7 bases. Sequencing was performed on peripheral blood. CDR3 DNA sequence: TGTGCCAGCAGCACCCGTCTGGACAGGATCTATGGCTACACCTTC. This codes for CASSTRLDRIYGYTF.